The clone carrying this T cell receptor beta chain was recorded at least ten times. Its antigen is undetermined. Amplification of TCR beta CDR3 regions used RNA as the template. When the TCR CDR3 underwent first-round RT-PCR, the HTBI primer set was used. Via MiXCR, TCRdb re-called the multiplex PCR reads, giving one row per CDR3 protein. Of some 350,000 distinct CDR3 sequences in the sample, under 20% were seen once. Stable disease denoted Graves' hyperthyroidism without ophthalmopathy progression within 18 months. The record originates from a study of T cells in Graves' hyperthyroidism and ophthalmopathy. On the study more broadly: Specimen type is peripheral blood, collected at initial diagnosis prior to any treatment.

Study results and limitations: Appearing also in blood were most of the thyroid clonotypes expanded above 0.001.

Per germline, CDR1 LNHNV and CDR2 YYDKDF (reference sequence). The CDR3 totals 12 residues. Trimming shortened V by 3 bases and J by 5 bases, and 7 bases separated the two germline ends. This sequence joins TRBV15 and TRBJ2-5; TRBD2 is a possible D gene (5 bases). The receptor was derived from a woman aged 18-29 years with Graves' hyperthyroidism. What was sequenced was blood. The CDR3 here is CATSRGGETQYF. In nucleotides, the CDR3 is TGTGCCACCAGCAGGGGCGGGGAGACCCAGTACTTC.